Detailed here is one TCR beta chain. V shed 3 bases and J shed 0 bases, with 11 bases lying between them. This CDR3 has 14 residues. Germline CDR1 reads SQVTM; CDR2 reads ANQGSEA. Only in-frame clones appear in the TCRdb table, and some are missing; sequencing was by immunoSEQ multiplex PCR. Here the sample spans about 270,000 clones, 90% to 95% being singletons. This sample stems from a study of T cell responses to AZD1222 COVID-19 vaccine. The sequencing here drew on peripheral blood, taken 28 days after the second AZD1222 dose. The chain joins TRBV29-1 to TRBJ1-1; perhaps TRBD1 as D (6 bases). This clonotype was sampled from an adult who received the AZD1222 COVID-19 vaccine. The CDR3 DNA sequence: TGCAGCGTTGAGAGGGGACACTTGAACACTGAAGCTTTCTTT. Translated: CSVERGHLNTEAFF.